This TCR beta chain was profiled in a study of tumor and adjacent non-tumor tissue in lung cancer. Notes on the study in general: TCR diversity was significantly greater in tumor than normal lung tissue.

RNA was extracted from bulk tissue without any cell sorting. The normal lung tissue was taken more than 3 cm from the tumor edge. For this clonotype: Its cognate antigen is unknown.

A modified ARM-PCR protocol with three rounds of nested PCR amplified TCRbeta. TCRdb re-analysed the multiplex PCR reads in MiXCR, keeping a single row per CDR3 protein. Here the sample spans some 100,000 distinct CDR3 sequences, 60% to 80% being singletons. V lost 3 bases, J lost 8 bases, and 11 bases lay in between. The V gene's germline CDR1 is DFQATT and CDR2 SNEGSKA (reference sequence). The length of the CDR3 is 12 residues. V and J are TRBV20-1 and TRBJ2-1, with D unresolved. The sample comprised distant non-tumor lung tissue. This receptor was obtained from a man aged 60 to 69 with non-small cell lung cancer. DNA for the CDR3: TGCAGTGCTAGTATAACTTCATATGAGCAGTTCTTC. Protein: CSASITSYEQFF.